This T cell receptor beta chain emerged from a study of blood T cell repertoires in COVID-19. V was clipped by 1 base and J by 0 bases, with 11 bases between them. The V gene's germline CDR1 is LGHNA and CDR2 YNFKEQ. This CDR3 comprises 16 residues. Across under 25 US areas, participants ranged in age from 18 to 89 years. Recovered participants had two consecutive negative NP/OP PCR tests, healthcare professional clearance, or symptom resolution. Assay used: immunoSEQ multiplex PCR; TCRdb lists only in-frame clones, some missing. Of 180,000 or so clones detected, approximately 88% appear once; the ten largest clones hold 13%.

The V and J genes are TRBV4-2 and TRBJ2-3, with D maybe TRBD2 (5 bases). The source material was PBMCs or T cells enriched from blood (not recorded which). This TCR derives from an older woman who had recovered from COVID-19. CDR3 DNA sequence: TGTGCCAGCAGCCAAGTACCTAGCAGTAGCACAGATACGCAGTATTTT. It yields the protein CASSQVPSSSTDTQYF.